These 3 T cell receptor beta chains were sequenced from one sample in a study of blood T cells in healthy people across ages. Together with a sample-barcoded 5' primer, a J-beta primer mix was included in a second PCR lasting roughly 6 to 12 cycles. Via MiXCR, TCRdb re-called the 5' RACE reads, giving one row per CDR3 protein. This table holds about 780,000 distinct CDR3 sequences, about half found once. Specimen: blood. The receptors come from an elderly man in good health.

V gene TRBV12-3 or TRBV12-4 combines with J gene TRBJ2-5; D unclear. The CDR3 covers 14 residues. V dropped 5 bases and J dropped 5 bases, with 15 bases sitting between them. CDR3 in amino acids: CASSAFADRETQYF. In nucleotides, the CDR3 is TGTGCCAGCAGTGCTTTTGCGGACCGGGAGACCCAGTACTTC.

This rearrangement joins TRBV6-2 or TRBV6-3 to TRBJ2-7; 9 bases fit TRBD2. This CDR3 has 14 residues. J lost 7 bases, V lost 11 bases, and 15 bases had no gene match. The germline CDR1 and CDR2 sequences are MNHEY and SVGEGT. The DNA for the CDR3 is TGTGCCGGCACTATAACGGGACTAGCAAGTGAGCAGTACTTC. Translation: CAGTITGLASEQYF.

This clonotype was detected a few times. J is TRBJ2-3 and V is TRBV2, with 10 bases that match TRBD1. The CDR3 contains 16 residues. Looked up from germline, CDR1 is SNHLY and CDR2 is FYNNEI. The V and J ends lost 0 bases and 6 bases, in that order; junction bases with no gene match: 6. For the CDR3, the DNA is TGTGCCAGCAGTGAAGCGCTGACAGGGGGCCCGGATACGCAGTATTTT. Translated, it gives CASSEALTGGPDTQYF. The full variable domain, completed using reference TRBV2 and TRBJ2-3, is EPEVTQTPSHQVTQMGQEVILRCVPISNHLYFYWYRQILGQKVEFLVSFYNNEISEKSEIFDDQFSVERPDGSNFTLKIRSTKLEDSAMYFCASSEALTGGPDTQYFGPGTRLTVL.